This T cell receptor beta chain originates from a study of early T cells in non-severe SARS-CoV-2 infection. At the level of the study: The sequenced material was bulk RNA from unsorted whole blood, and its chains were unpaired. Whole-study results and caveats: Sequences matched to VDJdb favored anti-spike CD8 responses, while private and CD4 specificities were missed.

This clonotype was seen ten or more times. Antigen: not known. Each single cDNA molecule received a unique molecular identifier. TCRdb reanalysed the 5' RACE reads using MiXCR and keeps one entry per CDR3 protein. Of about 84,000 distinct CDR3 sequences in the sample, roughly an eighth were seen once. The germline gives CDR1 MNHEY, CDR2 SVGAGI. This CDR3 comprises 16 residues. V was clipped by 5 bases and J by 1 base, with 15 bases between them. The sequence derives from an adult who was a healthcare worker with PCR-confirmed SARS-CoV-2 infection or an uninfected control (not recorded which). The gene calls are TRBV6-5 and TRBJ2-1, with D tentatively TRBD2 (7 bases). Sequencing was performed on whole blood. The chain's CDR3 is CASSPSGGTSYNEQFF. CDR3 sequence (DNA): TGTGCCAGCAGTCCTTCGGGGGGCACGTCCTACAATGAGCAGTTCTTC.